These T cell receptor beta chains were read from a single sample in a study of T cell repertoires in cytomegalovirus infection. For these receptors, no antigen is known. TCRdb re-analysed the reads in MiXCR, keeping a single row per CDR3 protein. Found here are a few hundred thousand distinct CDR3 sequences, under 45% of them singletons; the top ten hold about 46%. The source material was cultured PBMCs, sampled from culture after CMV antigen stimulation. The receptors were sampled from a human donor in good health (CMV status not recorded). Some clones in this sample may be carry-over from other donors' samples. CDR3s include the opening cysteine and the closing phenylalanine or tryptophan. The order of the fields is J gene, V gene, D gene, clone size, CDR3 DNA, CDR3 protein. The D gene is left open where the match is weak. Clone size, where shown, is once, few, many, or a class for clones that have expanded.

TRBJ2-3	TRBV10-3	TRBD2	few	TGTGCCATCGGAGGCGGGAGGGCTTTCACAGATACGCAGTATTTT	CAIGGGRAFTDTQYF
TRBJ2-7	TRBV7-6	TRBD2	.	TGTGCCAGCAGCTCCCTAGCGGGAGGTAACTACGAGCAGTACTTC	CASSSLAGGNYEQYF
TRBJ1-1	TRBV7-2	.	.	TGTGCCAGCAGCGACCCGGGGTTGGGGACTGAAGCTTTCTTT	CASSDPGLGTEAFF
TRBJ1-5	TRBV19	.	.	TGTGCCAGTAGTTGGAGGGAGGGACAGCCCCAGCATTTT	CASSWREGQPQHF
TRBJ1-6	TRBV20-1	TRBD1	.	TGCAGTGCTAGGCTGGCTGGACAGGGGAATTCACCCCTCCACTTT	CSARLAGQGNSPLHF
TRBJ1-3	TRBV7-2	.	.	TGTGCCAGCAGCTTAGATCGGGGGGAGCGAAACACCATATATTTT	CASSLDRGERNTIYF
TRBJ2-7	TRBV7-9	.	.	TGTGCCAGCAGCTTCCACAGCTTCTACGAGCAGTACTTC	CASSFHSFYEQYF
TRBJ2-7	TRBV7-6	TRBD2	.	TGTGCCAGCAGCCGCCGGATAGCGGGGCTAACCTACGAGCAGTACTTC	CASSRRIAGLTYEQYF
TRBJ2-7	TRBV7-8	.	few	TGTGCCAGCAGCTTAGTTCCTGTTAGCTCCTACGAGCAGTACTTC	CASSLVPVSSYEQYF
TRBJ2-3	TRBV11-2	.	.	TGTGCCAGCAGCTTAGATGGACACCGCACAGATACGCAGTATTTT	CASSLDGHRTDTQYF
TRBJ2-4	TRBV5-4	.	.	TGTGCCAGCAGCTTGGGGAGGGGGGGGACACTAGCCAAAAACATTCAGTACTTC	CASSLGRGGTLAKNIQYF
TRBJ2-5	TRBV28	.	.	TGTGCCAGCAGTCCGTCATCAGGGGGGCGGACCCAGTACTTC	CASSPSSGGRTQYF
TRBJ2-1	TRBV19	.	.	TGTGCCAGTAAGTACCGAGGCAGTCATTCCTACAATGAGCAGTTCTTC	CASKYRGSHSYNEQFF
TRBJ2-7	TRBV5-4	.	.	TGTGCCAGCAGTTCACTGGTATCGGGACGGATCTCCTACGAGCAGTACTTC	CASSSLVSGRISYEQYF
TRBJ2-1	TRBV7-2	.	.	TGTGCCAGCAGCTTAGGGGGAGCGGATGAGCAGTTCTTC	CASSLGGADEQFF
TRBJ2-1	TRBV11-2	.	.	TGTGCCAGCAGCCGAGAGATAATGGGTGAGCAGTTCTTC	CASSREIMGEQFF
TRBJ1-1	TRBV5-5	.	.	TGTGCCAGCAGCTTGTATTGGGCAGCGGGGGAAGCTTTCTTT	CASSLYWAAGEAFF
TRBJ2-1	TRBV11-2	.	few	TGTGCCAGCAGCTCGATGTGGGCCCCTGAGCAGTTCTTC	CASSSMWAPEQFF
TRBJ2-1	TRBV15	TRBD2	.	TGTGCCACCAGCAGAGATCCCCCCGGCCTAGCGGTAAACAATGAGCAGTTCTTC	CATSRDPPGLAVNNEQFF
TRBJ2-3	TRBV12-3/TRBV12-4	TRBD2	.	TGTGCCAGCAGTTCCTTAGCGGGAGGGCCGGCTACGCAGTATTTT	CASSSLAGGPATQYF
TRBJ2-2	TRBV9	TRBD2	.	TGTGCCAGCAGCGCCGGACTAGCGGGAGGGCCTGGCACCGGGGAGCTGTTTTTT	CASSAGLAGGPGTGELFF
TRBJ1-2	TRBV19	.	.	TGTGCCAGTAGTATGTCGGTCAACTACTATGGCTACACCTTC	CASSMSVNYYGYTF
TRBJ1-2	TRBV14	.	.	TGTGCCAGCAGCCGAGGTCTCCAGGCGGGATGGAATGGCTACACCTTC	CASSRGLQAGWNGYTF
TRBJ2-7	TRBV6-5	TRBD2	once	TGTGCCAGCAGTCGAGGGACTAGACGGCCCTACGAGCAGTACTTC	CASSRGTRRPYEQYF
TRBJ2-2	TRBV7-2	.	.	TGTGCCAGCAGCTTAGGCGGCGACCTGAACACCGGGGAGCTGTTTTTT	CASSLGGDLNTGELFF
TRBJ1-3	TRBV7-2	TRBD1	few	TGTGCCAGCAGCGTTAGAGGGACAGGGGGTTCCGGAAACACCATATATTTT	CASSVRGTGGSGNTIYF
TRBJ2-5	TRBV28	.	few	TGTGCCAGCAGTACGATCGGGGCGTGGGAGACCCAGTACTTC	CASSTIGAWETQYF
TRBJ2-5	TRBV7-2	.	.	TGTGCCAGCAGCACCCCCGGCCGGCGAGAGACCCAGTACTTC	CASSTPGRRETQYF
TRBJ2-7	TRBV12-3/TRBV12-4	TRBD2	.	TGTGCCAGCAGTTTGGGGCTAGCGGGAATCCACGAGCAGTACTTC	CASSLGLAGIHEQYF
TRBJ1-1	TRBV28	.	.	TGTGCCAGCAGTCTCCCAGGGTCAGGGAACACTGAAGCTTTCTTT	CASSLPGSGNTEAFF
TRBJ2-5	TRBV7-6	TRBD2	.	TGTGCCAGCAGTTACACCGGGACTAGGGGAGGGGAGACCCAGTACTTC	CASSYTGTRGGETQYF
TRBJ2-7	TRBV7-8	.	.	TGTGCCAGCAGCCCAAGACATCAGGGATACGAGCAGTACTTC	CASSPRHQGYEQYF
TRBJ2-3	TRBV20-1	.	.	TGCAGTGCTAGGGTCAGTCGATCAGCCGGAGATACGCAGTATTTT	CSARVSRSAGDTQYF
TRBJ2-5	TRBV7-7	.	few	TGTGCCAGCAGCTTAGTAGGGGGGAGAGGCGAGACCCAGTACTTC	CASSLVGGRGETQYF
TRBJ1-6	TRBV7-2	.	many	TGTGCCAGCAGCTTAGATCGGTATTATTCACCCCTCCACTTT	CASSLDRYYSPLHF
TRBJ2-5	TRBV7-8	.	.	TGTGCCAGCAGCCCCCCGGGGGTAGCGAGCCAAGAGACCCAGTACTTC	CASSPPGVASQETQYF